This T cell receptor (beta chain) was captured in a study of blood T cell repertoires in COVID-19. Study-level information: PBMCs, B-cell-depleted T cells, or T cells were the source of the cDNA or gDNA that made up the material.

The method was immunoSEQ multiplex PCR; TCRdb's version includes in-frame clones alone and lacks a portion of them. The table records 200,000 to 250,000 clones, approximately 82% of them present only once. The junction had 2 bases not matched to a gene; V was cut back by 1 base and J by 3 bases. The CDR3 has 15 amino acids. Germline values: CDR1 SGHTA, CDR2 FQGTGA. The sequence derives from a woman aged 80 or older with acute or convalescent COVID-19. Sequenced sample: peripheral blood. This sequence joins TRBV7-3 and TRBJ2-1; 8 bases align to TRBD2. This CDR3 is CASSLSRGGYNEQFF. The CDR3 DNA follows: TGTGCCAGCAGCTTAAGTCGGGGGGGCTACAATGAGCAGTTCTTC. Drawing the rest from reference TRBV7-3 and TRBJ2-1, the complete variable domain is GAGVSQTPSNKVTEKGKYVELRCDPISGHTALYWYRQSLGQGPEFLIYFQGTGAADDSGLPNDRFFAVRPEGSVSTLKIQRTERGDSAVYLCASSLSRGGYNEQFFGPGTRLTVL.